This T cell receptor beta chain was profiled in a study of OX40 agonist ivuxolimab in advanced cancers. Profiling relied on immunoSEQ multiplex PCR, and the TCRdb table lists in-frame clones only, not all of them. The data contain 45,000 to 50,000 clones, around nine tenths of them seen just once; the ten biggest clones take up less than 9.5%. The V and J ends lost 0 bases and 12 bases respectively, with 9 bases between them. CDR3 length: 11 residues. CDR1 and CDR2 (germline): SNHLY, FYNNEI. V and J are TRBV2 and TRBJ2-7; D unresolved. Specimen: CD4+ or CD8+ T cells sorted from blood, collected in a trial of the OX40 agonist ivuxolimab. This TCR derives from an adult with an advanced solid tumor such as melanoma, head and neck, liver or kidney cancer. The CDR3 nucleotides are TGTGCCAGCAGTGAAGCGCAAGTATGGTACTTC. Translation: CASSEAQVWYF.